The clone carrying this TCR beta chain showed up just a few times. Its matching antigen is unknown. The data were taken from a study of spatial heterogeneity in lung cancer. Whole-study findings and limits: It was found that expanded intratumoral alpha and beta TCR counts tracked tumor mutation counts. The authors estimated that about 7% of tumor T cells were covered for alpha chains and approximately 14% for beta chains.

Sample time point: sample taken at primary tumor resection. TCRdb redid the calling of the 5' RACE reads with MiXCR, one entry per CDR3 protein. The top ten hold about three fifths of the sample, which has around 4,000 distinct CDR3 sequences, 9.5% to 14% seen once. V gave up 4 bases and J gave up 6 bases, with 17 bases separating them. This CDR3 is 14 amino acids long. From germline, CDR1 is SGHRS and CDR2 YFSETQ. Sequences were derived from lung tumor tissue, sampled at surgery. This clonotype was obtained from a male donor with early-stage non-small cell lung cancer. This chain uses TRBV5-1 with TRBJ2-7; weak D call: TRBD1 (6 bases). DNA for the CDR3: TGCGCCAGCAGCCGGGACACCCCGAGGGGCGAGCAGTACTTC. Protein sequence: CASSRDTPRGEQYF.